This T cell receptor beta chain came from a study of beta chain features in type 1 diabetes. This clone was seen a handful of times. Its antigen is unknown. Findings and caveats of the study: TCRB CDR3s from Type 1 diabetes patients were moderately but significantly shorter in all four CD4+ subsets. The naive, central memory and Treg TCRB repertoires of patients appeared to be more similar to one another than those of healthy donors.

V was trimmed by 6 bases and J by 5 bases, leaving 20 bases between them. The CDR3 loop spans 14 amino acids. Per the germline V gene, CDR1 is SQVTM and CDR2 is ANQGSEA. Sequenced material consisted of expressed TCRB transcripts (all of the isolated RNA was reverse transcribed). The assay was immunoSEQ multiplex PCR, and TCRdb's table has in-frame clones only and misses some. Of more than 200,000 clones listed, approximately 16% are singletons. This chain joins TRBV29-1 and TRBJ2-7; possible D gene TRBD2, 5 bases. Sequences were obtained from naive CD4+ T cells from blood. The clonotype comes from a man younger than 40 with type 1 diabetes. This CDR3 reads CSVERRQVKDEQYF. The CDR3 nucleotides are TGCAGCGTCGAGCGGCGACAAGTTAAGGACGAGCAGTACTTC.